Listed below are T cell receptor beta chains from one sample, sequenced in a study of OX40 agonist ivuxolimab in advanced cancers. Clones were read by immunoSEQ multiplex PCR, and TCRdb kept only the in-frame ones, dropping some. This repertoire shows roughly 66,000 clones, roughly 84% found once; its top ten account for approximately 0.63%. The starting material was CD4+ or CD8+ T cells sorted from blood, obtained in a trial of the OX40 agonist ivuxolimab. The receptors come from an adult with an advanced solid tumor such as melanoma, head and neck, liver or kidney cancer. CDR3s include the opening cysteine and the closing phenylalanine or tryptophan. A D gene is named only where the DNA matches it firmly. Clone size is stated in some rows and not others, as once, few, many or a class when expanded.

d_call: .; j_call: TRBJ1-4; v_call: TRBV19; clone_size: .; cdr3_nt: TGTGCCAGTAGTATAGCCCTATCACCAACTAATGAAAAACTGTTTTTT; cdr3_aa: CASSIALSPTNEKLFF
d_call: TRBD2; j_call: TRBJ2-7; v_call: TRBV27; clone_size: .; cdr3_nt: TGTGCCAGCGGGGGACTAGCGGGAGGCTACGAGCAGTACTTC; cdr3_aa: CASGGLAGGYEQYF
d_call: .; j_call: TRBJ2-1; v_call: TRBV5-4; clone_size: .; cdr3_nt: TGTGCCAGCAGTTTCTTCCCCGGGTCGAGCGGAGAGCAGTTCTTC; cdr3_aa: CASSFFPGSSGEQFF
d_call: TRBD1; j_call: TRBJ2-6; v_call: TRBV30; clone_size: few; cdr3_nt: TGTGCCTGGGGACAGGCCTCTACCTCTGGGGCCAACGTCCTGACTTTC; cdr3_aa: CAWGQASTSGANVLTF
d_call: TRBD1; j_call: TRBJ1-2; v_call: TRBV6-5; clone_size: .; cdr3_nt: TGTGCCAGCTGGCCCGGGACAGGGGCCTCCTATGGCTACACCTTC; cdr3_aa: CASWPGTGASYGYTF
d_call: .; j_call: TRBJ2-7; v_call: TRBV4-2; clone_size: .; cdr3_nt: TGTGCCAGCAGCCGGACCTATGCCTACGAGCAGTACTTC; cdr3_aa: CASSRTYAYEQYF
d_call: .; j_call: TRBJ1-3; v_call: TRBV7-9; clone_size: .; cdr3_nt: TGTGCCAGCAGCTACCATGGGGGCTCTGGAAACACCATATATTTT; cdr3_aa: CASSYHGGSGNTIYF
d_call: .; j_call: TRBJ1-2; v_call: TRBV30; clone_size: .; cdr3_nt: TGTGCCGGAACGGGACTGCTTGGGTATGGCTACACCTTC; cdr3_aa: CAGTGLLGYGYTF
d_call: TRBD1; j_call: TRBJ2-7; v_call: TRBV2; clone_size: .; cdr3_nt: TGTGCCAGCAGACGGACAGGGGGCTACGAGCAGTACTTC; cdr3_aa: CASRRTGGYEQYF
d_call: .; j_call: TRBJ2-5; v_call: TRBV5-1; clone_size: once; cdr3_nt: TGCGCCAGCAGCTTGAGTAGTTTCAGACAAGAGACCCAGTACTTC; cdr3_aa: CASSLSSFRQETQYF
d_call: .; j_call: TRBJ1-6; v_call: TRBV19; clone_size: .; cdr3_nt: TGTGCCAGTAGTATGGGGCCATATAATTCACCCCTCCACTTT; cdr3_aa: CASSMGPYNSPLHF
d_call: .; j_call: TRBJ2-7; v_call: TRBV5-4; clone_size: few; cdr3_nt: TGTGCCAGCAGGGAAGCTTTGGCCTTGGAGCAGTACTTC; cdr3_aa: CASREALALEQYF
d_call: .; j_call: TRBJ2-2; v_call: TRBV5-6; clone_size: .; cdr3_nt: TGTGCCAGCAGCCGATCCACCGGGGAGCTGTTTTTT; cdr3_aa: CASSRSTGELFF
d_call: .; j_call: TRBJ1-4; v_call: TRBV19; clone_size: .; cdr3_nt: TGTGCCAGTAGGATAGCTGCAACTAATGAAAAACTGTTTTTT; cdr3_aa: CASRIAATNEKLFF
d_call: .; j_call: TRBJ1-2; v_call: TRBV10-3; clone_size: once; cdr3_nt: TGTGCCATCGGGGGCGCGGGAGGTTTAAACTATGGCTACACCTTC; cdr3_aa: CAIGGAGGLNYGYTF
d_call: .; j_call: TRBJ1-6; v_call: TRBV30; clone_size: .; cdr3_nt: TGTGCCTGGAGTAGGGTCAGCGATAATTCACCCCTCCACTTT; cdr3_aa: CAWSRVSDNSPLHF
d_call: TRBD1; j_call: TRBJ1-2; v_call: TRBV6-6; clone_size: .; cdr3_nt: TGTGCCAGCAGACGAGGACAGGGCTATGGCTACACCTTC; cdr3_aa: CASRRGQGYGYTF
d_call: .; j_call: TRBJ1-3; v_call: TRBV11-2; clone_size: .; cdr3_nt: TGTGCCAGCAACCCGGGCGGGCAGGGAAACACCATATATTTT; cdr3_aa: CASNPGGQGNTIYF
d_call: .; j_call: TRBJ2-5; v_call: TRBV30; clone_size: .; cdr3_nt: TGTGCCCGGAGTGGTGGAGAGACCCAGTACTTC; cdr3_aa: CARSGGETQYF
d_call: TRBD1; j_call: TRBJ1-2; v_call: TRBV6-1; clone_size: .; cdr3_nt: TGTGCCAGCAGTGAAGAGGTATTCGGACAGGTTCTTAGAGGAAAGGGCTACACCTTC; cdr3_aa: CASSEEVFGQVLRGKGYTF
d_call: .; j_call: TRBJ2-3; v_call: TRBV5-1; clone_size: .; cdr3_nt: TGCGCCAGCAGGGGCGAGACAGATACGCAGTATTTT; cdr3_aa: CASRGETDTQYF
d_call: .; j_call: TRBJ1-2; v_call: TRBV11-2; clone_size: .; cdr3_nt: TGTGCCAGCAGTCAGGGTCGATCGGGGAACTATGGCTACACCTTC; cdr3_aa: CASSQGRSGNYGYTF
d_call: .; j_call: TRBJ2-7; v_call: TRBV29-1; clone_size: .; cdr3_nt: TGCAGCGCGATCCGCTCGGGGGCAGGAGGAACCTACGAGCAGTACTTC; cdr3_aa: CSAIRSGAGGTYEQYF
d_call: .; j_call: TRBJ2-5; v_call: TRBV25-1; clone_size: .; cdr3_nt: TGTGCCAGCAGTGAAATGGGCAGCCCGCAAGAGGCCCAGTACTTC; cdr3_aa: CASSEMGSPQEAQYF
d_call: .; j_call: TRBJ2-1; v_call: TRBV5-1; clone_size: .; cdr3_nt: TGCGCCAGCAGCTCAATAATAGCTTCTGGGGGCAATGAGCAGTTCTTC; cdr3_aa: CASSSIIASGGNEQFF
d_call: .; j_call: TRBJ1-2; v_call: TRBV6-1; clone_size: .; cdr3_nt: TGTGCCAGCAGTGAATCCACAGGTTGGGTAGCCTTC; cdr3_aa: CASSESTGWVAF
d_call: TRBD1; j_call: TRBJ2-7; v_call: TRBV5-8; clone_size: .; cdr3_nt: TGTGCCAGCAGCCGGGACAGGGGCGAGCAGTACTTC; cdr3_aa: CASSRDRGEQYF
d_call: .; j_call: TRBJ1-4; v_call: TRBV18; clone_size: .; cdr3_nt: TGTGCCAGCTCACCACCTGGGACCCATGAAAAACTGTTTTTT; cdr3_aa: CASSPPGTHEKLFF
d_call: .; j_call: TRBJ1-5; v_call: TRBV7-8; clone_size: .; cdr3_nt: TGTGCCAGCAGCGAGCCCGGGACCGAGAATCAGCCCCAGCATTTT; cdr3_aa: CASSEPGTENQPQHF
d_call: .; j_call: TRBJ1-1; v_call: TRBV19; clone_size: .; cdr3_nt: TGTGCCAGTAGTTTCGAGGGGGGGGCCACTGAAGCTTTCTTT; cdr3_aa: CASSFEGGATEAFF
d_call: TRBD1; j_call: TRBJ2-3; v_call: TRBV18; clone_size: few; cdr3_nt: TGTGCCAGCTCACGGACCGGGACAGGCCTTTCCACAGATACGCAGTATTTT; cdr3_aa: CASSRTGTGLSTDTQYF
d_call: .; j_call: TRBJ2-3; v_call: TRBV27; clone_size: .; cdr3_nt: TGTGCCAGCAGCTCACGGGACTTGGGGCAGGATACGCAGTATTTT; cdr3_aa: CASSSRDLGQDTQYF
d_call: .; j_call: TRBJ2-3; v_call: TRBV5-1; clone_size: once; cdr3_nt: TGCGCCAGCAGCTGGGAGACAGGGAGGCCAGATACGCAGTATTTT; cdr3_aa: CASSWETGRPDTQYF
d_call: .; j_call: TRBJ2-7; v_call: TRBV11-2; clone_size: .; cdr3_nt: TGTGCCAGCAGCTTAGGACTAGCCTACGAGCAGTACTTC; cdr3_aa: CASSLGLAYEQYF
d_call: .; j_call: TRBJ1-1; v_call: TRBV25-1; clone_size: .; cdr3_nt: TGTGCCAGCAGTGAGAGGGATCGTCCGTGGCGGACTGAAGCTTTCTTT; cdr3_aa: CASSERDRPWRTEAFF
d_call: .; j_call: TRBJ2-2; v_call: TRBV27; clone_size: .; cdr3_nt: TGTGCCAGCAGTCCAACGAGGGGAGGGGGATCCGGGGAGCTGTTTTTT; cdr3_aa: CASSPTRGGGSGELFF
d_call: .; j_call: TRBJ2-7; v_call: TRBV5-1; clone_size: few; cdr3_nt: TGCGCCAGCAGCTTGGCCCTTGCGGGAATCGGCCACGAGCAGTACTTC; cdr3_aa: CASSLALAGIGHEQYF